The clone carrying this TCR beta chain was seen a few times. Its antigen is as yet unknown. Germline trimming cut 2 bases from V and 5 bases from J; bases unmatched to any gene: 13. The CDR3 totals 18 residues. Germline values: CDR1 MNHEY, CDR2 SVGEGT. Regions amplified from RNA transcripts were the TCR beta CDR3 regions. First-round RT-PCR with HTBI primers amplified the TCR CDR3 region. Each CDR3 protein gets one entry after TCRdb re-called the multiplex PCR reads with MiXCR. This repertoire shows 700,000 to 950,000 distinct CDR3 sequences, around a third found once; its top ten account for approximately 31%. Graves' hyperthyroidism was deemed stable given no ophthalmopathy progression within 18 months. PBMCs stemmed from about 9.7 ml fresh peripheral blood. The sample belongs to a study of T cells in Graves' hyperthyroidism and ophthalmopathy. Overall study findings and caveats: Blood also held most thyroid clonotypes expanded beyond 0.001.

The specimen was blood. The TCR originated in a woman aged 40 to 55 with Graves' hyperthyroidism. This rearrangement joins TRBV6-2 or TRBV6-3 to TRBJ2-7; 12 bases align to TRBD1. CDR3 in DNA: TGTGCCAGCAGTTACGGCGACCGGGACAGGGGGCGCCGCGACGAGCAGTACTTC. Its protein product is CASSYGDRDRGRRDEQYF.